A single sample is the source of the 28 T cell receptor beta chains below, sequenced in a study of blood T cell repertoires in COVID-19. Clones were sequenced by immunoSEQ multiplex PCR, and TCRdb holds only the in-frame ones, with some missing. The sample includes about 240,000 clones, roughly 87% of them seen just once. The source material was peripheral blood. All receptors come from a man in his fifties or sixties who had recovered from COVID-19.

The chain uses TRBV4-1 and TRBJ2-4, with D maybe TRBD2 (6 bases). This CDR3 spans 15 amino acids. Germline V gene sequence: CDR1 MGHRA, CDR2 YSYEKL. V lost 1 base and J 4 bases, leaving 11 bases between the germline ends. The CDR3 coding sequence is TGCGCCAGCAGCCAAGTTGGAGGGAGAAAAAACATTCAGTACTTC. It encodes CASSQVGGRKNIQYF.

The J gene is TRBJ1-5, the V gene TRBV6-6, with 9 bases that match TRBD1. J was trimmed by 0 bases and V by 4 bases; bases with no gene match: 4. In germline, CDR1 is MNHNY, CDR2 SVGAGI (reference sequence). The CDR3 runs to 16 residues. CDR3 protein: CASSWGTGNSNQPQHF. CDR3 sequence (DNA): TGTGCCAGCAGTTGGGGGACAGGGAATAGCAATCAGCCCCAGCATTTT.

The chain's CDR3 is CASRLTGVGQETQYF. Here the CDR3 DNA reads TGTGCCAGCAGACTGACAGGGGTAGGGCAAGAGACCCAGTACTTC. This chain connects TRBV5-4 to TRBJ2-5; TRBD1 matches at 8 bases. V shed 5 bases and J 2 bases; nucleotides not matched to a gene: 8. The CDR3 is made up of 15 amino acids. Looked up from germline, CDR1 is SGHNT and CDR2 is YYREEE (reference sequence).

The chain couples TRBV9 to TRBJ2-2, with unresolved D. Trimming removed 3 bases from V and 2 bases from J, with 11 bases in between. The CDR3 spans 15 residues. Germline V gives CDR1 SGDLS, CDR2 YYNGEE. For the CDR3, the DNA is TGTGCCAGCAGCGGAGGCTTACCAAACACCGGGGAGCTGTTTTTT. Amino acids: CASSGGLPNTGELFF.

V is TRBV28 and J is TRBJ2-7, with D possibly being TRBD1 (7 bases). V was trimmed by 5 bases and J by 6 bases, leaving 26 bases between them. The CDR3 contains 17 residues. Per germline, CDR1 MDHEN and CDR2 SYDVKM. This CDR3 is CASSRSPFGRGVGEQYF. The CDR3 nucleotides read TGTGCCAGCAGTCGCTCCCCTTTTGGCAGGGGGGTCGGCGAGCAGTACTTC.

This chain links TRBV2 with TRBJ2-1; tentative D call: TRBD1 (6 bases). This CDR3 has 11 residues. The V and J ends lost 7 bases and 10 bases respectively, with 11 bases between them. Germline assignment: CDR1 SNHLY and CDR2 FYNNEI. In DNA form, the CDR3 reads TGTGCCAGCAAAACAGGGTACGAGCAGTTCTTC. Translating gives CASKTGYEQFF.

The CDR3 DNA reads TGTGCCAGCAGTGAACAGGGGTTGGGAGAGACCCAGTACTTC. This translates into CASSEQGLGETQYF. The chain links TRBV6-1 to TRBJ2-5; weak D call: TRBD1 (6 bases). The CDR3 extends over 14 amino acids. Germline V gene lookup returns CDR1 MNHNS and CDR2 SASEGT. Trimming took off 2 bases at V and 4 bases at J, with 11 bases between the two ends.

This chain uses TRBV5-5 with TRBJ1-2; 7 bases are a match to TRBD1. With V trimmed by 3 bases and J by 0 bases, 5 bases remained unmatched. CDR3 length: 15 residues. The germline CDR1 and CDR2 sequences are SGHKS and YYEKEE (reference sequence). CDR3 sequence: CASSSQGYANYGYTF. In DNA form, the CDR3 reads TGTGCCAGCAGCTCACAGGGGTACGCTAACTATGGCTACACCTTC.

The V and J genes are TRBV3-1 (or the pseudogene TRBV3-2) and TRBJ2-1, with 9 bases matching TRBD1. V lost 5 bases and J lost 14; bases outside the gene matches: 10. Germline-derived CDR1 and CDR2 are LGHDT and YNNKEL (reference sequence). This CDR3 comprises 13 residues. CDR3 region: CASSSRDRVKEFF. DNA of the CDR3: TGTGCCAGCAGCAGCCGGGACAGGGTTAAGGAGTTCTTC.

This chain joins TRBV15 and TRBJ1-2; D gene uncertain. The CDR3 is 13 residues long. The germline V gene encodes CDR1 LNHNV and CDR2 YYDKDF (reference sequence). Trimming cost V 0 bases and J 5 bases, with 7 bases left between them. Here the CDR3 DNA reads TGTGCCACCAGCAGAGATCGGGAGTATGGCTACACCTTC. Its protein product is CATSRDREYGYTF. The variable domain in full, completed from reference TRBV15 and TRBJ1-2, reads DAMVIQNPRYQVTQFGKPVTLSCSQTLNHNVMYWYQQKSSQAPKLLFHYYDKDFNNEADTPDNFQSRRPNTSFCFLDIRSPGLGDTAMYLCATSRDREYGYTFGSGTRLTVV.

V gene TRBV27 combines with J gene TRBJ2-1, with 11 nucleotides matching TRBD1. This CDR3 is 19 amino acids long. Germline V gene sequence: CDR1 MNHEY, CDR2 SMNVEV (reference sequence). After removal of 2 bases from V and 0 bases from J, the junction contained 9 bases not matched to a gene. The CDR3 DNA reads TGTGCCAGCAGTTTAGAAATGGACAGGGGGCTCGGCTCCTACAATGAGCAGTTCTTC. It is translated as CASSLEMDRGLGSYNEQFF.

The genes are TRBV24-1 and TRBJ2-1; 8 bases agree with TRBD1. V dropped 3 bases and J dropped 9; count of bases not matched to a gene: 9. The V gene's germline CDR1 is KGHDR and CDR2 SFDVKD. This CDR3 spans 15 amino acids. The CDR3 sequence: CATSDGDRRIIEQFF. In nucleotides, the CDR3 is TGTGCCACCAGTGATGGGGACAGGCGCATAATTGAGCAGTTCTTC.

The count of this clone is one. The chain has TRBV5-1 and TRBJ1-1; D might be TRBD1 (5 bases). The V gene's germline CDR1 is SGHRS and CDR2 YFSETQ. The CDR3 is 12 residues long. V was clipped by 0 bases and J by 8 bases, with 8 bases between them. The CDR3 is CASSLGQREAFF. CDR3 DNA sequence: TGCGCCAGCAGCTTGGGACAGAGGGAAGCTTTCTTT.

The chain joins TRBV7-9 to TRBJ2-7; the D gene is possibly TRBD2 (6 bases). CDR3 size: 13 residues. Germline V lookup: CDR1 SEHNR, CDR2 FQNEAQ (reference sequence). Trimming removed 1 base at V and 7 bases at J, with 11 bases between. The CDR3: CASSLGGAGEQYF. As DNA, the CDR3 is TGTGCCAGCAGCTTAGGCGGGGCGGGGGAGCAGTACTTC.

V gene TRBV6-5 combines with J gene TRBJ2-7; TRBD2 agrees at 8 bases. With V trimmed by 1 base and J by 7 bases, 9 bases remained unmatched. This CDR3 spans 15 amino acids. Germline CDR1 is MNHEY and CDR2 is SVGAGI. CDR3 region: CASSYLSGGIGEQYF. The CDR3, as DNA: TGTGCCAGCAGTTACTTGTCGGGGGGGATTGGTGAGCAGTACTTC.

The chain is built from TRBV6-5 and TRBJ2-7, with D uncertain. This CDR3 is built from 15 residues. In germline, CDR1 is MNHEY, CDR2 SVGAGI. With 0 bases removed from V and 5 bases from J, the gap between germline ends came to 14 bases. The CDR3 coding sequence is TGTGCCAGCAGTTACTCGTGGGCGCGACCAGACGAGCAGTACTTC. This sequence encodes CASSYSWARPDEQYF.

Here the CDR3 reads CASSQDWWVTKGFGANVLTF. In DNA form, the CDR3 reads TGCGCCAGCAGCCAAGATTGGTGGGTAACGAAGGGGTTCGGGGCCAACGTCCTGACTTTC. The chain carries TRBV4-1 and TRBJ2-6, with D tentatively TRBD1 (5 bases). Germline V gene sequence: CDR1 MGHRA, CDR2 YSYEKL. V lost 0 bases and J lost 4, with 22 bases in between. The CDR3 extends over 20 amino acids.

In this sample, this clone turned up a few times. The V call is TRBV24-1, the J call TRBJ1-5; 7 bases are a match to TRBD1. The CDR3 runs to 16 residues. Germline assignment: CDR1 KGHDR and CDR2 SFDVKD. Trimming cost V 4 bases and J 1 base; bases outside gene matches: 6. The CDR3 protein is CATSENRGASNQPQHF. The CDR3 nucleotides are TGTGCCACCAGTGAGAACAGGGGCGCGAGCAATCAGCCCCAGCATTTT.

This clone was seen just once. The gene calls are TRBV21-1 and TRBJ2-7; the tabulated D call, TRBD2, remains unverified against the DNA. TRBV21-1 is shown as a pseudogene. The CDR3 length is 15 residues. CDR3 nucleotide sequence: TGTGCCAGCAGCAACAGCGGGGGTCCATTTTACGAGCAGTACGTC. This gives the protein CASSNSGGPFYEQYV.

This chain joins TRBV3-1 (or the pseudogene TRBV3-2) and TRBJ2-2, with D possibly TRBD2 on 6 matching bases. Germline V gives CDR1 LGHDT, CDR2 YNNKEL (reference sequence). V lost 2 bases and J lost 4, with 8 bases in between. The CDR3 has 14 amino acids. CDR3 nucleotides: TGTGCCAGCAGCCAACTGGGGGGCACCGGGGAGCTGTTTTTT. Translation: CASSQLGGTGELFF.

V gene TRBV30 combines with J gene TRBJ1-1; possibly TRBD1 for D (5 bases). Trimming removed 0 bases at V and 6 bases at J, with 14 bases between. Germline V gives CDR1 GTSNPN, CDR2 SVGIG (reference sequence). This CDR3 has 14 amino acids. The CDR3 nucleotides read TGTGCCTGGAGTGTCCCCCGACAGCGCCCTGAAGCTTTCTTT. Translating it yields CAWSVPRQRPEAFF.

This chain joins TRBV11-2 and TRBJ2-1, with 12 bases matching TRBD2. V shed 4 bases, J shed 3 bases, and the junction held 10 bases outside the gene matches. This CDR3 contains 18 residues. CDR1 is SGHAT, CDR2 FQNNGV, per germline. The CDR3 reads CASSSPSGGARGYNEQFF. DNA of the CDR3: TGTGCCAGCAGCTCCCCTAGCGGGGGGGCCAGGGGCTACAATGAGCAGTTCTTC.

V usage is TRBV28 and J usage is TRBJ1-2; D gene ambiguous. This CDR3 is 12 amino acids long. CDR1 is MDHEN and CDR2 is SYDVKM in the germline V gene. With 4 bases removed from V and 4 bases from J, the gap between germline ends came to 7 bases. CDR3 in DNA: TGTGCCAGCAGTTATCAGTTCTATGGCTACACCTTC. Protein product: CASSYQFYGYTF.

J is TRBJ2-3 and V is TRBV9; 11 bases align to TRBD2. The germline gives CDR1 SGDLS, CDR2 YYNGEE. With 6 bases clipped from V and 6 bases from J, the junction kept 9 bases outside the gene matches. This CDR3 has 15 amino acids. The CDR3 is CASTVSGGASDTQYF. CDR3 in DNA: TGTGCCAGCACCGTTAGCGGGGGGGCATCCGATACGCAGTATTTT.

This clone was detected a few times. The gene calls are TRBV30 and TRBJ2-2, with TRBD1 identical over 8 bases. From germline, CDR1 is GTSNPN and CDR2 SVGIG (reference sequence). V was clipped by 2 bases and J by 5 bases; unmatched bases: 10. The CDR3 sequence is 16 residues long. The CDR3 DNA reads as TGTGCCTGGAGTTTCGGACGACAGGGGATTACCGGGGAGCTGTTTTTT. This translates into CAWSFGRQGITGELFF.

This clone occurred once. This chain uses TRBV5-4 with TRBJ1-2; the D gene is possibly TRBD1 (5 bases). The CDR3 has 12 amino acids. Trimming left V 7 bases short and J 5 bases short, with 12 bases between. Germline V lookup: CDR1 SGHNT, CDR2 YYREEE (reference sequence). CDR3 DNA: TGTGCCAGCTCACGGGGGATTTATGGCTACACCTTC. Protein sequence: CASSRGIYGYTF.

The chain joins TRBV9 to TRBJ2-7; D remains unclear. CDR3 length: 11 residues. Trimming took off 4 bases at V and 2 bases at J, with 4 bases between the two ends. Germline CDR1 is SGDLS and CDR2 is YYNGEE. CDR3 in DNA: TGTGCCAGCAGCCCCGCCTACGAGCAGTACTTC. As protein: CASSPAYEQYF. Together with reference TRBV9 and TRBJ2-7, the CDR3 gives the full variable domain: DSGVTQTPKHLITATGQRVTLRCSPRSGDLSVYWYQQSLDQGLQFLIQYYNGEERAKGNILERFSAQQFPDLHSELNLSSLELGDSALYFCASSPAYEQYFGPGTRLTVT.

V gene TRBV11-2 combines with J gene TRBJ2-5; 7 bases are a match to TRBD2. V was clipped by 4 bases and J by 2 bases; unmatched bases: 7. CDR1 and CDR2 from the germline V gene are SGHAT and FQNNGV. There are 15 residues in the CDR3. The CDR3: CASSSLAAPQETQYF. The CDR3 DNA reads as TGTGCCAGCAGCTCTCTAGCGGCCCCGCAAGAGACCCAGTACTTC.